The clone carrying this TCR beta chain was observed at least ten times. Germline CDR1 reads SNHLY; CDR2 reads FYNNEI. Trimming removed 4 bases at V and 0 bases at J, with 12 bases between. The CDR3 is 16 amino acids. This sample was included in a study of CD8 T cells in ankylosing spondylitis. Using quantitative 5'-RACE with molecular barcodes, the authors made TCR beta libraries. TCRdb analysed the 5' RACE reads with MiXCR anew, one entry per CDR3 protein. Of 150,000 to 200,000 distinct CDR3 sequences in the sample, 8.5% to 10% were seen once. Sample: blood, either unsorted or a sorted T cell fraction (not recorded which). The rearrangement uses TRBV2 and TRBJ1-4; TRBD1 is a possible D gene (5 bases). The TCR sequence derives from a female donor with ankylosing spondylitis or in good health (not recorded which). CDR3: CASSGDGLATNEKLFF. CDR3 bases: TGTGCCAGCAGTGGGGACGGACTAGCAACTAATGAAAAACTGTTTTTT.